This T cell receptor (beta chain) is from a study of Ad26.COV2.S vaccination and SARS-CoV-2 variants. Study summary: The trial was COV1001 and the donor's arm was Ad26.COV2.S. Overall study results and limits: It was vaccine recipients, not placebo recipients, who had the higher spike-specific TCR breadth.

The sample's treatment: some 19 received Ad26.COV2.S at low or high dose, single or two shots; about 5 received placebo; per-sample allocation not given. Day 63 after the first injection of vaccine or placebo was the sampling time. CDR3 length: 13 amino acids. Germline V gene sequence: CDR1 SEHNR, CDR2 FQNEAQ (reference sequence). Trimming took off 1 base at V and 5 bases at J, with 8 bases between the two ends. About this clone: Its antigen remains unknown.

TCRdb's table, derived via immunoSEQ multiplex PCR, lists solely in-frame clones and lacks some. The sample shows around 450,000 clones, around 89% of them seen only once. This sample comprised peripheral blood, obtained in a trial of Ad26.COV2.S vaccine versus placebo. The chain links TRBV7-9 to TRBJ2-5; D call uncertain. This TCR derives from a person between 18 and 65 years old who received the Ad26.COV2.S COVID-19 vaccine or a placebo. CDR3 loop: CASSLDGPETQYF. The CDR3, as DNA: TGTGCCAGCAGCTTAGATGGTCCGGAGACCCAGTACTTC. The whole variable domain, remainder taken from reference TRBV7-9 and TRBJ2-5, is DTGVSQNPRHKITKRGQNVTFRCDPISEHNRLYWYRQTLGQGPEFLTYFQNEAQLEKSRLLSDRFSAERPKGSFSTLEIQRTEQGDSAMYLCASSLDGPETQYFGPGTRLLVL.